Listed below are T cell receptor beta chains from one sample, sequenced in a study of identical twins. One entry per CDR3 protein, called by TCRdb with MiXCR from the 5' RACE reads. The table lists 1.5 million to 2 million distinct CDR3 sequences, around a third of them singletons. Sequencing was done on a sample of cord blood. The origin of the receptors is a newborn girl in good health. CDR3s include the opening cysteine and the closing phenylalanine or tryptophan. A D gene is named only where the DNA matches it firmly. Part of the rows lack a size; the others show once, few, many or a class for expanded clones.

V gene: TRBV5-1; CDR3 length: 16; D gene: TRBD2; clone size: .; J gene: TRBJ2-7; CDR3 protein: CASSGGLAGGWYEQYF; CDR3 DNA: TGCGCCAGCAGCGGGGGACTAGCGGGGGGTTGGTACGAGCAGTACTTC
V gene: TRBV6-1; CDR3 length: 15; D gene: .; clone size: .; J gene: TRBJ2-1; CDR3 protein: CASVAPRRNYNEQFF; CDR3 DNA: TGTGCCAGCGTTGCTCCTAGGAGGAACTACAATGAGCAGTTCTTC
V gene: TRBV10-3; CDR3 length: 14; D gene: TRBD1; clone size: many; J gene: TRBJ1-2; CDR3 protein: CAISGTGGAYGYTF; CDR3 DNA: TGTGCCATCAGTGGGACAGGGGGCGCCTATGGCTACACCTTC
V gene: TRBV7-9; CDR3 length: 14; D gene: .; clone size: .; J gene: TRBJ2-1; CDR3 protein: CASSALGSYNEQFF; CDR3 DNA: TGTGCCAGCAGCGCGCTAGGTTCCTACAATGAGCAGTTCTTC
V gene: TRBV20-1; CDR3 length: 13; D gene: .; clone size: few; J gene: TRBJ1-6; CDR3 protein: CSAIQDPNSPLHF; CDR3 DNA: TGCAGTGCGATCCAGGACCCTAATTCACCCCTCCACTTT
V gene: TRBV4-2; CDR3 length: 15; D gene: .; clone size: .; J gene: TRBJ2-3; CDR3 protein: CASSHGTDITGTQYF; CDR3 DNA: TGTGCCAGCAGTCACGGGACGGACATCACAGGTACGCAGTATTTT
V gene: TRBV5-6; CDR3 length: 14; D gene: TRBD1; clone size: .; J gene: TRBJ1-2; CDR3 protein: CASILGQANYGYTF; CDR3 DNA: TGTGCCAGCATCTTGGGACAGGCTAACTATGGCTACACCTTC
V gene: TRBV20-1; CDR3 length: 14; D gene: TRBD2; clone size: few; J gene: TRBJ2-5; CDR3 protein: CSAVASGVQETQYF; CDR3 DNA: TGCAGTGCTGTCGCTAGCGGAGTCCAAGAGACCCAGTACTTC
V gene: TRBV20-1; CDR3 length: 13; D gene: .; clone size: few; J gene: TRBJ2-2; CDR3 protein: CSAPISNTGELFF; CDR3 DNA: TGCAGTGCCCCCATTTCGAACACCGGGGAGCTGTTTTTT
V gene: TRBV25-1; CDR3 length: 16; D gene: TRBD2; clone size: few; J gene: TRBJ2-7; CDR3 protein: CASSPSGGPGYNEQYF; CDR3 DNA: TGTGCCAGCTCCCCTTCGGGAGGGCCGGGCTACAATGAGCAGTACTTC
V gene: TRBV10-3; CDR3 length: 15; D gene: .; clone size: .; J gene: TRBJ1-5; CDR3 protein: CAISESAGLNQPQHF; CDR3 DNA: TGTGCCATCAGTGAGTCGGCAGGCTTGAATCAGCCCCAGCATTTT
V gene: TRBV20-1; CDR3 length: 15; D gene: TRBD1; clone size: .; J gene: TRBJ2-1; CDR3 protein: CSARDQDRVTNEQFF; CDR3 DNA: TGCAGTGCTAGAGATCAAGACAGGGTCACCAATGAGCAGTTCTTC
V gene: TRBV4-1; CDR3 length: 17; D gene: .; clone size: .; J gene: TRBJ1-4; CDR3 protein: CASSQDLGEATNEKLFF; CDR3 DNA: TGCGCCAGCAGCCAAGATCTAGGGGAGGCAACTAATGAAAAACTGTTTTTT
V gene: TRBV5-1; CDR3 length: 15; D gene: TRBD2; clone size: .; J gene: TRBJ2-3; CDR3 protein: CASRLAGTSTDTQYF; CDR3 DNA: TGCGCCAGCCGACTAGCGGGTACTAGCACAGATACGCAGTATTTT
V gene: TRBV7-2; CDR3 length: 18; D gene: .; clone size: .; J gene: TRBJ2-7; CDR3 protein: CASSLATRDRPRAYEQYF; CDR3 DNA: TGTGCCAGCAGCTTAGCGACGAGAGACAGGCCCCGGGCCTACGAGCAGTACTTC
V gene: TRBV4-2; CDR3 length: 16; D gene: TRBD2; clone size: few; J gene: TRBJ2-1; CDR3 protein: CASSQRLAGIHNEQFF; CDR3 DNA: TGTGCCAGCAGCCAAAGACTAGCGGGTATACACAATGAGCAGTTCTTC
V gene: TRBV20-1; CDR3 length: 17; D gene: TRBD2; clone size: .; J gene: TRBJ2-1; CDR3 protein: CTAILGASGSIYNEQFF; CDR3 DNA: TGCACTGCTATCCTAGGGGCTAGCGGGAGTATATACAATGAGCAGTTCTTC
V gene: TRBV9; CDR3 length: 15; D gene: TRBD1; clone size: .; J gene: TRBJ1-5; CDR3 protein: CATPGQERSNQPQHF; CDR3 DNA: TGTGCCACCCCAGGACAGGAAAGAAGCAATCAGCCCCAGCATTTT
V gene: TRBV6-2/TRBV6-3; CDR3 length: 18; D gene: TRBD1; clone size: few; J gene: TRBJ1-2; CDR3 protein: CASSSDREDSLFEYGYTF; CDR3 DNA: TGTGCCAGCAGTTCGGACAGGGAGGATTCCCTTTTTGAGTATGGCTACACCTTC
V gene: TRBV9; CDR3 length: 14; D gene: .; clone size: .; J gene: TRBJ2-2; CDR3 protein: CASSVGGKTGELFF; CDR3 DNA: TGTGCCAGCAGCGTAGGAGGCAAAACCGGGGAGCTGTTTTTT